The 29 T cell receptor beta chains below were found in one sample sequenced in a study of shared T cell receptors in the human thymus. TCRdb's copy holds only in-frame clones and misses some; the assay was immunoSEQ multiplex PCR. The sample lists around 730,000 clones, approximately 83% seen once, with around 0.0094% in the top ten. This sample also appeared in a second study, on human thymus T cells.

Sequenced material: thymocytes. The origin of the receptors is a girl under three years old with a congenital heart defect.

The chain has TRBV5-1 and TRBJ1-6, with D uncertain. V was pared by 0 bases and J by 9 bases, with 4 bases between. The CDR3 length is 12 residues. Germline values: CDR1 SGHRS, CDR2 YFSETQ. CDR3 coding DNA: TGCGCCAGCAGCTTGGACAGTTCACCCCTCCACTTT. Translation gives CASSLDSSPLHF.

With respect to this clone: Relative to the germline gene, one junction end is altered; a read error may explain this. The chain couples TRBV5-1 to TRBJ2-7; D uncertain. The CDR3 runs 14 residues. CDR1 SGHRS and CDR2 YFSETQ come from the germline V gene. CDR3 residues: CASSLVPRLAEQYF. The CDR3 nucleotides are TGCGCCAGCAGTTTGGTTCCGCGGTTAGCTGAGCAGTACTTC.

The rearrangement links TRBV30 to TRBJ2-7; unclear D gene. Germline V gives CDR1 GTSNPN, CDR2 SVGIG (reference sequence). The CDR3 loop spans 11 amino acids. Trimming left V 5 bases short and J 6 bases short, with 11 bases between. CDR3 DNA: TGTGCCTGGGACACCAAAGGCGAGCAGTACTTC. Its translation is CAWDTKGEQYF.

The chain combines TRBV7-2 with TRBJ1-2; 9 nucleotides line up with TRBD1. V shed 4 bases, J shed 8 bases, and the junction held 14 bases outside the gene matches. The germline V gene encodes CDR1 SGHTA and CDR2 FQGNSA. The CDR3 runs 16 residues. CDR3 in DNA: TGTGCCAGCAGCTCGGCCCCGGACAGGGGTGGGCGAGGCTACACCTTC. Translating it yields CASSSAPDRGGRGYTF.

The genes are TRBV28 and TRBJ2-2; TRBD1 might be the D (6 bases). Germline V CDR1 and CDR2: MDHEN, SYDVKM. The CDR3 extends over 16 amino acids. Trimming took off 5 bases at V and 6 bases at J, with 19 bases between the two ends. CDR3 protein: CASSLSGQGLAGELFF. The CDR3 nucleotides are TGTGCCAGCAGTCTAAGTGGGCAGGGGTTGGCCGGGGAGCTGTTTTTT.

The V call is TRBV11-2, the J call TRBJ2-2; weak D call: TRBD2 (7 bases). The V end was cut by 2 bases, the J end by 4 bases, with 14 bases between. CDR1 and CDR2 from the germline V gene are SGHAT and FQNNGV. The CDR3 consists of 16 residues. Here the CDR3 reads CASSLRGATSTGELFF. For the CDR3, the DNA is TGTGCCAGCAGCTTACGGGGGGCGACGAGCACCGGGGAGCTGTTTTTT.

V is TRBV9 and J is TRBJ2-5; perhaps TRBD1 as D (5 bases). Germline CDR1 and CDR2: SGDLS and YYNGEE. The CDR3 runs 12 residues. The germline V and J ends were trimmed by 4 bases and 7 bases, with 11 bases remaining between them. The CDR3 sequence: CASSPVRGTQYF. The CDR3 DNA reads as TGTGCCAGCAGCCCCGTAAGGGGGACCCAGTACTTC.

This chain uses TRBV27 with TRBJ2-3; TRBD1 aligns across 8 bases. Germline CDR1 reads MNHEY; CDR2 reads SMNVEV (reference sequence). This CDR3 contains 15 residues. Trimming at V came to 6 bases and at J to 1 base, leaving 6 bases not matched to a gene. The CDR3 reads CASSRPGQGTDTQYF. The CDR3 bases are TGTGCCAGCAGCCGACCGGGACAGGGCACAGATACGCAGTATTTT.

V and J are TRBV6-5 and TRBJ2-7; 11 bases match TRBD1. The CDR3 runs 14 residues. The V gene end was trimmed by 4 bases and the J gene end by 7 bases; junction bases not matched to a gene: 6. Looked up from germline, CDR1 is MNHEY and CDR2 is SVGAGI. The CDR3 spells CASSSDRGHGEQYF. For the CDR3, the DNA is TGTGCCAGCAGTTCGGACAGGGGGCATGGGGAGCAGTACTTC.

The CDR3 here is CASSEYTGTGREAFF. DNA of the CDR3: TGCGCCAGCAGTGAGTATACTGGGACAGGCCGTGAAGCTTTCTTT. The chain combines TRBV10-2 with TRBJ1-1; 8 positions agree with TRBD1. Germline values: CDR1 WSHSY, CDR2 SAAADI. V gave up 1 base and J gave up 7 bases; unmatched junction bases: 8. The CDR3 consists of 15 residues.

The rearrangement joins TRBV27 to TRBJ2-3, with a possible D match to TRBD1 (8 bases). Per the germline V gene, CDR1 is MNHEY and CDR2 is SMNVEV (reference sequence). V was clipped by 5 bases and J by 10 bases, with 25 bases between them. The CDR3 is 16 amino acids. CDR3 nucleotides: TGTGCCAGCAGTCCGAAGCAACAGGGGGGGTTGACGGCGCAGTATTTT. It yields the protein CASSPKQQGGLTAQYF.

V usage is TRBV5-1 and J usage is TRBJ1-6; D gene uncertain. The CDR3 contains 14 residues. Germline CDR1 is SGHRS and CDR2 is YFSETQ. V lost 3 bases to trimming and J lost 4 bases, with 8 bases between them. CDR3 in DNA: TGCGCCAGCAGCTCAGGACTGTATAATTCACCCCTCCACTTT. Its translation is CASSSGLYNSPLHF. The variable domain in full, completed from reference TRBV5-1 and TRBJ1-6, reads KAGVTQTPRYLIKTRGQQVTLSCSPISGHRSVSWYQQTPGQGLQFLFEYFSETQRNKGNFPGRFSGRQFSNSRSEMNVSTLELGDSALYLCASSSGLYNSPLHFGNGTRLTVT.

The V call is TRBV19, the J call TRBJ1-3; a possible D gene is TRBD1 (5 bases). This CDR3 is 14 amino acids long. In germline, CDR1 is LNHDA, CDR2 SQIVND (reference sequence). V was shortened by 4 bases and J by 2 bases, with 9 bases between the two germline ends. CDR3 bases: TGTGCCAGTAGTACCGACAGCCCTGGAAACACCATATATTTT. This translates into CASSTDSPGNTIYF. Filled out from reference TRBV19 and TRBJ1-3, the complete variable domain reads DGGITQSPKYLFRKEGQNVTLSCEQNLNHDAMYWYRQDPGQGLRLIYYSQIVNDFQKGDIAEGYSVSREKKESFPLTVTSAQKNPTAFYLCASSTDSPGNTIYFGEGSWLTVV.

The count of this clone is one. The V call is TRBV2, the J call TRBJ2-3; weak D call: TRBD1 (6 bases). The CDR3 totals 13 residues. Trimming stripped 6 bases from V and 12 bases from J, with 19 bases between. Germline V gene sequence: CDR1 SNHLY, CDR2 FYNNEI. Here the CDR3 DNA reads TGTGCCAGCAGGGACCTACCGGGACAAGTCCAGTATTTT. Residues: CASRDLPGQVQYF.

The CDR3 DNA follows: TGTGCCAGCAGCGGAGGGGGGGACACTGAAGCTTTCTTT. This gives the protein CASSGGGDTEAFF. This chain uses TRBV7-3 with TRBJ1-1; the D gene is possibly TRBD1 (6 bases). This CDR3 spans 13 amino acids. Looked up from germline, CDR1 is SGHTA and CDR2 is FQGTGA. V lost 5 bases to trimming and J lost 3 bases, with 10 bases between them.

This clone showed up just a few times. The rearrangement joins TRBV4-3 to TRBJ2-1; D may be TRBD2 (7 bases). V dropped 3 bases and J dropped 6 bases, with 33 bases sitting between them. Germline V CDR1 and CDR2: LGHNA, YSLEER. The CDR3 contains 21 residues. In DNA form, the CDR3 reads TGCGCCAGCAGCCAGTCAACCCGCCCCGGCGGTCGGGCGGGGGCTCCCAATGAGCAGTTCTTC. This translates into CASSQSTRPGGRAGAPNEQFF.

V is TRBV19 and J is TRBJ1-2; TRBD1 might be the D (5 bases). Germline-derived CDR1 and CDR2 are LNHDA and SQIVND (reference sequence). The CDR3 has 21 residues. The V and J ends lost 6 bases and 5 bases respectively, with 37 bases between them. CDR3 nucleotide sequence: TGTGCCAGTAGGATACAACAGGAACCTCTAGAGTTTCCCCCCACTACATATGGCTACACCTTC. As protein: CASRIQQEPLEFPPTTYGYTF.

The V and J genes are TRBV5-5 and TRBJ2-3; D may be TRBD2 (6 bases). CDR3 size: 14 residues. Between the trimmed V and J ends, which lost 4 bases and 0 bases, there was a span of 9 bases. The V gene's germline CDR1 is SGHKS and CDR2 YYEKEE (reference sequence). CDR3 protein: CASSLLASTDTQYF. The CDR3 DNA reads TGTGCCAGCAGCCTTCTAGCGAGCACAGATACGCAGTATTTT.

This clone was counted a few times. CDR3 protein: CASSRQGNTEAFF. The CDR3 DNA is TGCGCCAGCAGCAGACAGGGAAACACTGAAGCTTTCTTT. This chain joins TRBV10-2 and TRBJ1-1; 7 bases are a match to TRBD1. The germline V gene encodes CDR1 WSHSY and CDR2 SAAADI. V lost 6 bases to trimming and J lost 2 bases; unmatched junction nucleotides: 3. The CDR3 consists of 13 residues.

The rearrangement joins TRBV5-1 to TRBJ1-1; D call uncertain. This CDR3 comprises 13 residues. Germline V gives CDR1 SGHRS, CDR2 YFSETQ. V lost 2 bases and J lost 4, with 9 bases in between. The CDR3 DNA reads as TGCGCCAGCAGCTTTCGGGAGGGCACTGAAGCTTTCTTT. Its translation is CASSFREGTEAFF.

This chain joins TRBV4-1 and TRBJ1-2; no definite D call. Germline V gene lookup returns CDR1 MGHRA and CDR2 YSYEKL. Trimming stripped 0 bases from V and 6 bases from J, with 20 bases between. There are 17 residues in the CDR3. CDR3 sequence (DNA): TGCGCCAGCAGCCAAGATCAACGGTTACGAGCAGGTGATGGCTACACCTTC. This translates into CASSQDQRLRAGDGYTF.

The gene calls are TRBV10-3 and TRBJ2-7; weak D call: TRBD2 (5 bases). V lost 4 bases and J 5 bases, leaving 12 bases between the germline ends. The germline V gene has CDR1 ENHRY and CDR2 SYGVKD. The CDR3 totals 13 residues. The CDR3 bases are TGTGCCATCAGTGCCAGCCCGGAGGACGAGCAGTACTTC. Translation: CAISASPEDEQYF.

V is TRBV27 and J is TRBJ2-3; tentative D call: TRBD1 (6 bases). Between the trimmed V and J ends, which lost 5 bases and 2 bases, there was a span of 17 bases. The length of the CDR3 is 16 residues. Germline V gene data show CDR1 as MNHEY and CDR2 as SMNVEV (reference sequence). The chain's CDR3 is CASSGMGHTSTDTQYF. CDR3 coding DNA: TGTGCCAGCAGTGGTATGGGACACACTTCCACAGATACGCAGTATTTT.

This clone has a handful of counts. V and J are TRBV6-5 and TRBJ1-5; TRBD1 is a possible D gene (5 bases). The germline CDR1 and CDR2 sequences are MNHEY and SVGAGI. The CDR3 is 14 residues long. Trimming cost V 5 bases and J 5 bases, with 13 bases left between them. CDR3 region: CASSDAGLDQPQHF. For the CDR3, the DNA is TGTGCCAGCAGTGATGCAGGGTTGGATCAGCCCCAGCATTTT.

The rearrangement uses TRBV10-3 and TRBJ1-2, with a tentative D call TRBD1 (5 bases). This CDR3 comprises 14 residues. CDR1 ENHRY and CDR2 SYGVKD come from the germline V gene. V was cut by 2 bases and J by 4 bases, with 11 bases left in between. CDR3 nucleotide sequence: TGTGCCATCAGTGAGGGGCGGGGCTTCTATGGCTACACCTTC. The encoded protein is CAISEGRGFYGYTF.

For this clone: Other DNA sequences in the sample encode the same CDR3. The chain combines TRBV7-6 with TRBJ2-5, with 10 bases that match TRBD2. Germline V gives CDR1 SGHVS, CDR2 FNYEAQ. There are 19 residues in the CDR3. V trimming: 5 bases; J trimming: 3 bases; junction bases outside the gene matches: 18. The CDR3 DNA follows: TGTGCCAGCAGCCTATTAACCGGGACTAGCGCGACCCGAAAAGAGACCCAGTACTTC. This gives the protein CASSLLTGTSATRKETQYF.

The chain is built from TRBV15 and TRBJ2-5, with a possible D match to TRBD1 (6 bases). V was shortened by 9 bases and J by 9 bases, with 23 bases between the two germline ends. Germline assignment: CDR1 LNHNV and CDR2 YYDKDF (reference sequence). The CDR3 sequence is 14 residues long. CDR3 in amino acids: CATSYRDNHYPQYF. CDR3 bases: TGTGCCACTAGTTACCGGGACAACCACTACCCCCAGTACTTC.

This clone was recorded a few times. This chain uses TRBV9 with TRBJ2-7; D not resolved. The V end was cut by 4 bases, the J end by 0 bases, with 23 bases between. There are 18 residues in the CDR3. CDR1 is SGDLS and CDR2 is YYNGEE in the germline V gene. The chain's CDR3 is CASSRNLNPLESSYEQYF. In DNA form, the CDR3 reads TGTGCCAGCAGCCGGAACCTCAATCCCCTGGAGAGCTCCTACGAGCAGTACTTC.

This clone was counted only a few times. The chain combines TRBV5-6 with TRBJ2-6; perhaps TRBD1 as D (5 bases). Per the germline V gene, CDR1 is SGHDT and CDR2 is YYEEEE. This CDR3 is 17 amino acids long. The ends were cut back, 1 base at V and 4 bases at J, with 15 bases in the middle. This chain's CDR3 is CASSLCPQGTGANVLTF. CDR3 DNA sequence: TGTGCCAGCAGCTTGTGTCCCCAGGGTACCGGGGCCAACGTCCTGACTTTC. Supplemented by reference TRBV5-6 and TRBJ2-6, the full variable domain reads DAGVTQSPTHLIKTRGQQVTLRCSPKSGHDTVSWYQQALGQGPQFIFQYYEEEERQRGNFPDRFSGHQFPNYSSELNVNALLLGDSALYLCASSLCPQGTGANVLTFGAGSRLTVL.